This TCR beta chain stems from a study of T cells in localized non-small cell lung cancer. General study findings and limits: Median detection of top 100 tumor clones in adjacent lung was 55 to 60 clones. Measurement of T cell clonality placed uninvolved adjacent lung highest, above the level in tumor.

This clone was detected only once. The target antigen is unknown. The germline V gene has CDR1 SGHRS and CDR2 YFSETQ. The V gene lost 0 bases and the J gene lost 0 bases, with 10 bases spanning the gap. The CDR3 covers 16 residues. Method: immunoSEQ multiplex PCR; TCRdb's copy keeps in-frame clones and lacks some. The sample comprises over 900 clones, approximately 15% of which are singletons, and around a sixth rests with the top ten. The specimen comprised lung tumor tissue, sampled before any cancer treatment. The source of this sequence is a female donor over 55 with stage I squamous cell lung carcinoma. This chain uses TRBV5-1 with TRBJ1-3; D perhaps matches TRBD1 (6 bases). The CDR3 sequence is CASSLAAGDSGNTIYF. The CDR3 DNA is TGCGCCAGCAGCTTGGCCGCAGGGGACTCTGGAAACACCATATATTTT.